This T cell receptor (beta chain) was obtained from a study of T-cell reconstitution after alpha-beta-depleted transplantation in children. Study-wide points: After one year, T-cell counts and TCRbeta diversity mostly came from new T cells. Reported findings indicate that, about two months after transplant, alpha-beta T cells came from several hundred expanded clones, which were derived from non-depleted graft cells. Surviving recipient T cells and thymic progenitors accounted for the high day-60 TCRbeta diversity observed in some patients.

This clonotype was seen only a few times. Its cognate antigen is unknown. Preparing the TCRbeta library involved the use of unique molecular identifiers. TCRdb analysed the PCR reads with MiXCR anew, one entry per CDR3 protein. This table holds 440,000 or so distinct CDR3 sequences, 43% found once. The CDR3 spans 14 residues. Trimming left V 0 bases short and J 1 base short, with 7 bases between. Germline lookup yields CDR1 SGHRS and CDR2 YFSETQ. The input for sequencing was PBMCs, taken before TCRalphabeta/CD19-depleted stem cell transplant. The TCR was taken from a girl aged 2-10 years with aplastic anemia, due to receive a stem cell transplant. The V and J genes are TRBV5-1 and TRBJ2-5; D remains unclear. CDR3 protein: CASSLAVAQETQYF. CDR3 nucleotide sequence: TGCGCCAGCAGCTTGGCGGTGGCCCAAGAGACCCAGTACTTC.